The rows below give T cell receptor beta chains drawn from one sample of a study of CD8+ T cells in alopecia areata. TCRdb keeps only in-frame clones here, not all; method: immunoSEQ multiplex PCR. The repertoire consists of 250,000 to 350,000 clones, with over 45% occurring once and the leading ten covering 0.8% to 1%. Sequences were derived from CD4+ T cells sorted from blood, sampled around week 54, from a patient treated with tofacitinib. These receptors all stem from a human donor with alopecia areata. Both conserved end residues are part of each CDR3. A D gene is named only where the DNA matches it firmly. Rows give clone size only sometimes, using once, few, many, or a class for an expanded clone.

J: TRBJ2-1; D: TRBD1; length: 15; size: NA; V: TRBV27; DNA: TGTGCCAGCAGCCCCGTCGGACAGGGCTACAATGAGCAGTTCTTC; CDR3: CASSPVGQGYNEQFF
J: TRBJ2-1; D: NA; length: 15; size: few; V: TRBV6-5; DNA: TGTGCCAGCAGTTACTCGGGGGAGCAGATCTATGAGCAGTTCTTC; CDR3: CASSYSGEQIYEQFF
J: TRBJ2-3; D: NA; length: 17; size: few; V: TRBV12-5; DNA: TGTGCTAGTGGCAATCTGCAGGGTCGGGACTTCACAGATACGCAGTATTTT; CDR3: CASGNLQGRDFTDTQYF
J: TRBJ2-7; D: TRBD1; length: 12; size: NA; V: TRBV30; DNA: TGTGCAGCGAAACAGGGGGCCTACGAGCAGTACTTC; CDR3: CAAKQGAYEQYF
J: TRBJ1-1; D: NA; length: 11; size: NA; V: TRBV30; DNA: TGTGCCTGGAGTGATGGGAATGAAGCTTTCTTT; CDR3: CAWSDGNEAFF
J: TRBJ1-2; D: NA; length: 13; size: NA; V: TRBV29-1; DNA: TGCAGCGTAACTCACACGCTTAACTATGGCTACACCTTC; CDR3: CSVTHTLNYGYTF
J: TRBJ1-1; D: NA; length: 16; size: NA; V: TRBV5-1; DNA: TGCGCCAGCAGCTTGATCGGGGGGCGGATGAACACTGAAGCTTTCTTT; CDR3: CASSLIGGRMNTEAFF
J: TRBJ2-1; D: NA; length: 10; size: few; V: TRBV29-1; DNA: TGCAGCGTTGGATACAATGAGCAGTTCTTC; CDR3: CSVGYNEQFF
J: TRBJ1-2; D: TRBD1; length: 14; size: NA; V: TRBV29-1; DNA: TGCAGCGTTGATCGAAGACAGGGGAGAAGTAGCTACACCTTC; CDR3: CSVDRRQGRSSYTF
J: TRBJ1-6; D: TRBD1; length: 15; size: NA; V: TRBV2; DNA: TGTGCCAGCAGTGAAAGCAGGGGGAGTAATTCACCCCTCCACTTT; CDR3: CASSESRGSNSPLHF
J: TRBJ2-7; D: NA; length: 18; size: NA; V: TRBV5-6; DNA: TGTGCCAGCAGCCGGGCTGTGGTTTGGGGGGGCGAGACCTACGAGCAGTACTTC; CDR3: CASSRAVVWGGETYEQYF
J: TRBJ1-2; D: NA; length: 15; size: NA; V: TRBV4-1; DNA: TGCGCCAGCAGTGAAGGCCCTGGGGGCGACTATGGCTACACCTTC; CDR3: CASSEGPGGDYGYTF
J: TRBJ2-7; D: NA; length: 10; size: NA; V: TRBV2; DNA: TGTGCCAGCAGTGATTACGAGCAGTACTTC; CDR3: CASSDYEQYF
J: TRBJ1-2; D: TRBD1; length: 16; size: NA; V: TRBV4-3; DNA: TGCGCCAGCAGCCAAGTCTTAACGGACAGGGCGAAAGGCTACACCTTC; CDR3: CASSQVLTDRAKGYTF
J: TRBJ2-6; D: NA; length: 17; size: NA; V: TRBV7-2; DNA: TGTGCCAGCAGCTTAGAGAGGGTCCACTCTGGGGCCAACGTCCTGACTTTC; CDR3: CASSLERVHSGANVLTF
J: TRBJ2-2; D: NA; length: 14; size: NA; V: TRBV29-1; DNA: TGCAGCGTCCAGGCAGGGGCGGACACCGGGGAGCTGTTTTTT; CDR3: CSVQAGADTGELFF
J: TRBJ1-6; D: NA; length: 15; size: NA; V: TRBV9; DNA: TGTGCCAGCAGCGATGAAGGGTGGGGTGAGTCACCCCTCCACTTT; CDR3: CASSDEGWGESPLHF
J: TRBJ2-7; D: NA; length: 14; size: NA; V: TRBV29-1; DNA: TGCAGCGTCGCCGGGACGTCGGGCTCCTACGAGCAGTACTTC; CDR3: CSVAGTSGSYEQYF
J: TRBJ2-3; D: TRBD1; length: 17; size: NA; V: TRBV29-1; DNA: TGCAGCGTTAGGGGGAGGGGGACAGGGCTATTTCCAGATACGCAGTATTTT; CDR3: CSVRGRGTGLFPDTQYF
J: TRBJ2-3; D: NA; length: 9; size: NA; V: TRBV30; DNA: TGTGCCTGGGGGGGGACGCAGTATTTT; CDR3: CAWGGTQYF
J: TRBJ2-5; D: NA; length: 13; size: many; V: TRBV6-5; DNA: TGTGCCAGCACTCAACTGGGCCAAGAGACCCAGTACTTC; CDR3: CASTQLGQETQYF
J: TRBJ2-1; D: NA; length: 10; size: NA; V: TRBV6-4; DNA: TGTGCCTCCTCGAATGTTGGAGAGTTCTTC; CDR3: CASSNVGEFF
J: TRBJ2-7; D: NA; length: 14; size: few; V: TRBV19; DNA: TGTGCCAGTAGCCTCCGACAGCGTAACTACGAGCAGTACTTC; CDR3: CASSLRQRNYEQYF
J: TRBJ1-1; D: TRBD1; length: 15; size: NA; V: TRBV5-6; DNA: TGTGCCAGCAGCTTGTTCGGGACAGGGGAGAGTGAAGCTTTCTTT; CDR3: CASSLFGTGESEAFF
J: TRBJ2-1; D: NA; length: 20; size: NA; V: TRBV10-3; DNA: TGTGCCATCAGTGAACCCATCTCGAGGCGAGCGGACAGCTCCTACAATGAGCAGTTCTTC; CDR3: CAISEPISRRADSSYNEQFF
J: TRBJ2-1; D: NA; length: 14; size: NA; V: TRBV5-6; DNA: TGTGCCAGCAGCCTGGTGGGGGAGAGGAGTGAGCAGTTCTTC; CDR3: CASSLVGERSEQFF
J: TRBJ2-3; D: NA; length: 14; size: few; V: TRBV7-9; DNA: TGTGCCAGCAGCTTAGCGAAAGGGACAGATACGCAGTATTTT; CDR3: CASSLAKGTDTQYF
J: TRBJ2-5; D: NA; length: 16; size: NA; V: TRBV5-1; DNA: TGCGCCAGCAGCTTGCCCAGGGGAAATAGGGAAGAGACCCAGTACTTC; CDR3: CASSLPRGNREETQYF
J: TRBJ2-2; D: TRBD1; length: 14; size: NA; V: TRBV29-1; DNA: TGCAGCGTCGGGGACAGGGCCCCCACCGGGGAGCTGTTTTTT; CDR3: CSVGDRAPTGELFF
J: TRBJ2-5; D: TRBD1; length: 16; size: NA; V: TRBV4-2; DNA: TGTGCCAGCAGCCAAGCGCACCTGGACAGGGAAGAGACCCAGTACTTC; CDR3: CASSQAHLDREETQYF
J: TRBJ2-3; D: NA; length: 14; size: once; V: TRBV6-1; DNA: TGTGCCAGCCCGATGGACAGAAACACAGATACGCAGTATTTT; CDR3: CASPMDRNTDTQYF
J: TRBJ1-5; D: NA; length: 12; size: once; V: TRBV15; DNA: TGTGCCACCAGCAGAAGGGGTCAGCCCCAGCATTTT; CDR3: CATSRRGQPQHF
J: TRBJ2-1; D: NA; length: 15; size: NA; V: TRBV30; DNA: TGTGCCTGGAGGCCGGGCCCACCTATCGACAATGAGCAGTTCTTC; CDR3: CAWRPGPPIDNEQFF
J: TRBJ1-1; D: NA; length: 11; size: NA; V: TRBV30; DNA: TGTGCCTGGAGAGACAACACTGAAGCTTTCTTT; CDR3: CAWRDNTEAFF
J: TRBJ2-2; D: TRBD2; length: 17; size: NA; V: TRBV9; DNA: TGTGCCAGCAGCCTTAGGGCGACTAGCGGGGACACCGGGGAGCTGTTTTTT; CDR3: CASSLRATSGDTGELFF
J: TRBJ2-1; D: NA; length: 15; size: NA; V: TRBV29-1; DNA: TGCAGCGGACTGGGCGGGGAGAATCTATACAATGAGCAGTTCTTC; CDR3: CSGLGGENLYNEQFF
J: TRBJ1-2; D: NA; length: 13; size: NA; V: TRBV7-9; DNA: TGTGCCAGCAGCTTAGAGGGGATCTATGGCTACACCTTC; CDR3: CASSLEGIYGYTF
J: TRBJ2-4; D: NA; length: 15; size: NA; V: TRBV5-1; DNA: TGCGCCAGCAGCTCGCAGACCATAGCCAAAAACATTCAGTACTTC; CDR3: CASSSQTIAKNIQYF
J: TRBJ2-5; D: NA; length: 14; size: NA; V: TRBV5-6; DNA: TGTGCCAGCAGCTGGTGGGGAAGCCAAGAGACCCAGTACTTC; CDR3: CASSWWGSQETQYF
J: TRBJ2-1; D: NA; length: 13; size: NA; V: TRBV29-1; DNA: TGCAGCGTTGAAGGCGGCCGCACCAATGAGCAGTTCTTC; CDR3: CSVEGGRTNEQFF
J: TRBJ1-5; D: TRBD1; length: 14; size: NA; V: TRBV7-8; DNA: TGTGCCAGCAGCCCGGACAGGTTCAATCAGCCCCAGCATTTT; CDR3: CASSPDRFNQPQHF
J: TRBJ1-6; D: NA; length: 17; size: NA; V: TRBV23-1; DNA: TGCGCCAGCAGTCAATCGGGGTTAGCGGGGAATAATTCACCCCTCCACTTT; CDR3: CASSQSGLAGNNSPLHF
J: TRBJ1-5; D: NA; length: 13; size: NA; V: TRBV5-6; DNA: TGTGCCAGCAGCTTGTTCGGTCATCAGCCCCAGCATTTT; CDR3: CASSLFGHQPQHF
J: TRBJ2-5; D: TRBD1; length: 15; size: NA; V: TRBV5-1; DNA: TGCGCCAGCAGCAGCAGGGACAGGGGGCAAGAGACCCAGTACTTC; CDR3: CASSSRDRGQETQYF
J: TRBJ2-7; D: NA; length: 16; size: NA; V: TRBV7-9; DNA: TGTGCCAGCAGCCGGACGGGTAGCGGTAGCTCCTACGAGCAGTACTTC; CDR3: CASSRTGSGSSYEQYF
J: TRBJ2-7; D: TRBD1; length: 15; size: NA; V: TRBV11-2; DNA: TGTGCCAGCAGCTTAAGCGGGACAGGGCCCTACGAGCAGTACTTC; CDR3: CASSLSGTGPYEQYF
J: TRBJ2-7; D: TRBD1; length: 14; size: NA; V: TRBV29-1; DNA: TGCAGCGTTGAAGCCGGGACAGGGTCCTACGAGCAGTACTTC; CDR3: CSVEAGTGSYEQYF
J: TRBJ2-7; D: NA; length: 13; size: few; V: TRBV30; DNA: TGTGCCTGGATGGGCCAGATTGACTACGAGCAGTACTTC; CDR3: CAWMGQIDYEQYF
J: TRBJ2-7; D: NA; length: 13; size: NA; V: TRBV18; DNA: TGTGCCAGCTCAGAGATAATGAGTCCCGAGCAGTACTTC; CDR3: CASSEIMSPEQYF
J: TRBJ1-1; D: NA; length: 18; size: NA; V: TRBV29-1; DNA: TGCAGCGGGAAGGGACTCCCTCGGGCTTCATATATGAACACTGAAGCTTTCTTT; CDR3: CSGKGLPRASYMNTEAFF
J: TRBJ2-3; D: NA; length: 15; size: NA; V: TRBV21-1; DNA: TGTGCCAGCAGCAAGAGCGGGGGGGCCGCAGATACGCAGTATTTT; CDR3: CASSKSGGAADTQYF